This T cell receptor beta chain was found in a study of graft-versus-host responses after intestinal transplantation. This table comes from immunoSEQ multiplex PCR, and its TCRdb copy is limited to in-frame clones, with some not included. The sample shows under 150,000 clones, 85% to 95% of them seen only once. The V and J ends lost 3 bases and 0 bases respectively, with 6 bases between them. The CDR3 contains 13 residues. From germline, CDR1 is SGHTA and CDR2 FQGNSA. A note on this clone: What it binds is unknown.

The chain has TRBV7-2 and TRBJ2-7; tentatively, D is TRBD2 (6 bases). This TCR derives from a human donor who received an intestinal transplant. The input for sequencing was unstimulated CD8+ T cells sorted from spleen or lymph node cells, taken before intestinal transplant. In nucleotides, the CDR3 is TGTGCCAGCAGCTTGGGACTCTCCTACGAGCAGTACTTC. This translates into CASSLGLSYEQYF.